The clone carrying this TCR beta chain occurred once. With 0 bases removed from V and 5 bases from J, the gap between germline ends came to 13 bases. CDR1 SEHNR and CDR2 FQNEAQ come from the germline V gene (reference sequence). The CDR3 totals 15 residues. The data stem from a study of blood T cell repertoires in COVID-19. On the study more broadly: Some COVID-19 samples were acute and others convalescent; all came from the United States, Italy and Spain. PBMCs, B-cell-depleted T cells, or T cells were the source of the cDNA or gDNA that made up the material.

Methods used by the authors: Estimated nucleated cell counts came from reference gene primer amplification. Produced via immunoSEQ multiplex PCR; TCRdb's table is partial and in-frame only. V and J calls and clone size are those listed in that table; D and trimming were worked out from the DNA. The sample lists 130,000 to 150,000 clones, approximately 86% occurring once. The source material was peripheral blood. The receptor was derived from a man in his 70s with acute or convalescent COVID-19. The chain uses TRBV7-9 and TRBJ1-1; D is perhaps TRBD1 (6 bases). The CDR3 coding sequence is TGTGCCAGCAGCTTAGCTCCAGGGGAAGAAACTGAAGCTTTCTTT. Protein: CASSLAPGEETEAFF.